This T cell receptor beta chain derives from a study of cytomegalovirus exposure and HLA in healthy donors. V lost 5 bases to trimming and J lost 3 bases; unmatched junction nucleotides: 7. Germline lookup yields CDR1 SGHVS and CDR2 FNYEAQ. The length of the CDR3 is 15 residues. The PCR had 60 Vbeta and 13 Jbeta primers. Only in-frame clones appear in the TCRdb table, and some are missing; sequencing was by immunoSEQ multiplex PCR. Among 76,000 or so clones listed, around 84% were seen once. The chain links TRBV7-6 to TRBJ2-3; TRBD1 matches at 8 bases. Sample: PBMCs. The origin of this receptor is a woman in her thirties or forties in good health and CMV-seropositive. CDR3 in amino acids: CASSEQGAWTDTQYF. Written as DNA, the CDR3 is TGTGCCAGCAGCGAGCAGGGGGCATGGACAGATACGCAGTATTTT.